Following are 14 T cell receptor beta chains from one sample sequenced in a study of STAT3 mutations in large granular lymphocyte leukemia. Findings and limits, study-wide: At least one immunodominant TCR beta clonotype appeared in every T-cell large granular lymphocyte leukemia patient.

TCRdb's table, derived via immunoSEQ multiplex PCR, lists solely in-frame clones and lacks some. The profile shows 3,100 or so clones, 68% of them singletons. These TCRs are of unknown antigen specificity. Sequencing was performed on peripheral blood mononuclear cells. These receptors were obtained from a woman aged 40 to 55 with T-cell large granular lymphocyte leukemia. Some clones in this sample may be carry-over from other donors' samples.

The V call is TRBV7-2, the J call TRBJ2-7; 9 nucleotides agree with TRBD1. Germline CDR1 SGHTA, CDR2 FQGNSA. There are 15 residues in the CDR3. J was trimmed by 3 bases and V by 7 bases; bases with no gene match: 10. DNA for the CDR3: TGTGCCAGCAATTCCCGGACAGGGGCTGGCTACGAGCAGTACTTC. Its protein is CASNSRTGAGYEQYF.

A few counts support this clone. This chain links TRBV19 with TRBJ1-1; no reliable D call. The germline V gene encodes CDR1 LNHDA and CDR2 SQIVND (reference sequence). Deletions cut 4 bases from V and 2 bases from J, with 11 bases between. This CDR3 contains 14 residues. This CDR3 is CASSNTAGNTEAFF. The DNA for the CDR3 is TGTGCCAGTAGTAACACGGCGGGCAACACTGAAGCTTTCTTT.

The chain is built from TRBV6-5 and TRBJ1-1; D unclear. V shed 3 bases and J shed 2 bases, with 7 bases lying between them. The length of the CDR3 is 13 residues. Germline loops: CDR1 MNHEY, CDR2 SVGAGI. The CDR3 region is CASSYQVNTEAFF. The CDR3 coding sequence is TGTGCCAGCAGTTATCAGGTAAACACTGAAGCTTTCTTT.

The chain couples TRBV30 to TRBJ2-1; no definite D call. V was cut by 2 bases and J by 9 bases, with 8 bases left in between. The CDR3 loop spans 11 amino acids. Germline assignment: CDR1 GTSNPN and CDR2 SVGIG (reference sequence). CDR3 protein: CAWSYTTEQFF. Here the CDR3 DNA reads TGTGCCTGGAGTTATACCACTGAGCAGTTCTTC.

About this clone: Mismatch with germline at one junction end may stem from a read error. The chain couples TRBV7-7 to TRBJ2-5; 8 positions agree with TRBD2. The germline gives CDR1 SSHAT, CDR2 FNYEAQ (reference sequence). The CDR3 length is 13 residues. In DNA, the CDR3 is TGTGCTAGCAGCTTAGAGCGGGAGACGACCCAGTACTTC. This gives the protein CASSLERETTQYF.

The rearrangement links TRBV15 to TRBJ2-7, with D perhaps TRBD1 or TRBD2 (5 bases each). Trimming removed 1 base from V and 5 bases from J, with 18 bases in between. The CDR3 loop spans 16 amino acids. Germline V gene data show CDR1 as LNHNV and CDR2 as YYDKDF (reference sequence). The CDR3 region has the DNA TGTGCCACCAGCAGAGCGTTACTGGGGTGGGGGAACGAGCAGTACTTC. Residues: CATSRALLGWGNEQYF.

The chain carries TRBV29-1 and TRBJ2-1; 9 bases agree with TRBD1. The CDR3 contains 12 residues. V gave up 6 bases and J gave up 8 bases; unmatched junction bases: 5. CDR1 SQVTM and CDR2 ANQGSEA come from the germline V gene. The CDR3 nucleotides are TGCAGCGTGGACAGGGGTGGCGATGAGCAGTTCTTC. It yields the protein CSVDRGGDEQFF.

This clone is a singleton in its sample. The chain recombines TRBV7-2 with TRBJ2-7; tentative D call: TRBD2 (5 bases). The CDR3 length is 13 residues. V was pared by 0 bases and J by 11 bases, with 14 bases between. Germline assignment: CDR1 SGHTA and CDR2 FQGNSA. The CDR3 loop reads CASSLAPLAREYF. Written as DNA, the CDR3 is TGTGCCAGCAGCTTAGCCCCTTTGGCGAGGGAGTACTTC.

The chain is built from TRBV18 and TRBJ2-7; 11 nucleotides agree with TRBD1. Germline values: CDR1 KGHSH, CDR2 LQKENI. Trimming cost V 8 bases and J 2 bases; bases outside gene matches: 5. There are 14 residues in the CDR3. The CDR3: CASGGQGAAYEQYF. As DNA, the CDR3 is TGTGCCAGCGGCGGACAGGGGGCGGCCTACGAGCAGTACTTC. Full variable domain (outside the CDR3, taken from reference TRBV18 and TRBJ2-7): NAGVMQNPRHLVRRRGQEARLRCSPMKGHSHVYWYRQLPEEGLKFMVYLQKENIIDESGMPKERFSAEFPKEGPSILRIQQVVRGDSAAYFCASGGQGAAYEQYFGPGTRLTVT.

The V and J genes are TRBV9 and TRBJ1-1; D uncertain. The germline V and J ends were trimmed by 0 bases and 5 bases, with 11 bases remaining between them. Germline CDR1 SGDLS, CDR2 YYNGEE. The CDR3 consists of 14 residues. As DNA, the CDR3 is TGTGCCAGCAGCGTAGATCCCTTCGCTACTGAAGCTTTCTTT. The encoded protein is CASSVDPFATEAFF.

This clone was observed a few times. CDR3 amino acids: CASSPLTSERGYTF. CDR3 nucleotides: TGTGCCAGCTCACCACTAACGTCCGAACGTGGCTACACCTTC. This chain connects TRBV18 to TRBJ1-2; no reliable D call. Deletions cut 1 base from V and 7 bases from J, with 13 bases between. The CDR3 contains 14 residues. Looked up from germline, CDR1 is KGHSH and CDR2 is LQKENI.

The chain recombines TRBV18 with TRBJ2-1; 8 positions match TRBD1. The J segment lost 0 bases and the V segment lost 3 bases, leaving 1 base of the junction unmatched. This CDR3 spans 15 amino acids. The germline CDR1 and CDR2 sequences are KGHSH and LQKENI. The CDR3 here is CASSPQGASYNEQFF. The CDR3 region has the DNA TGTGCCAGCTCACCTCAGGGGGCCTCCTACAATGAGCAGTTCTTC.

This clone was seen a few times. The chain has TRBV12-5 and TRBJ1-5, with TRBD1 as a possible D gene (6 bases). V lost 4 bases and J 1 base, leaving 14 bases between the germline ends. Per the germline V gene, CDR1 is LGHNT and CDR2 is FRNRAP. The CDR3 length is 16 residues. The CDR3 here is CASGSPEGVSNQPQHF. DNA of the CDR3: TGTGCTAGTGGTTCCCCAGAGGGGGTGAGCAATCAGCCCCAGCATTTT. The full variable domain, with the rest looked up from reference TRBV12-5 and TRBJ1-5, is DARVTQTPRHKVTEMGQEVTMRCQPILGHNTVFWYRQTMMQGLELLAYFRNRAPLDDSGMPKDRFSAEMPDATLATLKIQPSEPRDSAVYFCASGSPEGVSNQPQHFGDGTRLSIL.

This clone was observed a single time. The chain recombines TRBV30 with TRBJ1-5; D is perhaps TRBD1 (5 bases). Trimming stripped 2 bases from V and 6 bases from J, with 17 bases between. From germline, CDR1 is GTSNPN and CDR2 SVGIG (reference sequence). This CDR3 is 15 amino acids long. The CDR3 nucleotides read TGTGCCTGGAGTTCTGGCCCTTTGGGGCGTCAGCCCCAGCATTTT. This translates into CAWSSGPLGRQPQHF.